The rows below give T cell receptor beta chains drawn from one sample of a study of blood T cell repertoires in COVID-19. This table comes from immunoSEQ multiplex PCR, and its TCRdb copy is limited to in-frame clones, with some not included. Of 200,000 to 250,000 clones listed, around 80% were seen once; the top ten hold about 7.7%. The sample comprised PBMCs or T cells enriched from blood (not recorded which). These receptors came from a woman in her thirties or forties with acute COVID-19. Each CDR3 is given with its conserved first and last residue. A D gene is named only where the DNA matches it firmly. Not all rows give a size; the values are once, few, many and, for expanded clones, a class.

>-|TRBJ1-1|TRBV10-3|-
TGTGCCATCAGTGAGGGCGGACGGGAGGACACTGAAGCTTTCTTT
CAISEGGREDTEAFF
>-|TRBJ2-2|TRBV10-1|-
TGCGCCAGCAGTGGGGAGGTCCCCCCCCGGCGGGAGCTGTTTTTT
CASSGEVPPRRELFF
>-|TRBJ1-4|TRBV9|-
TGTGCCAGCAGCGTTAGGGGACATAATGAAAAACTGTTTTTT
CASSVRGHNEKLFF
>-|TRBJ2-1|TRBV12-3/TRBV12-4|-
TGTGCCAGCAACCGGGGCTCCTACAATGAGCAGTTCTTC
CASNRGSYNEQFF
>-|TRBJ2-5|TRBV11-1|TRBD1
TGTGCCAGCAGCTTATCGCTGGGGACAGAAGAGACCCAGTACTTC
CASSLSLGTEETQYF
>few|TRBJ2-5|TRBV18|-
TGTGCCAGCTCACCACTCGCGGGAAGCACCTTGGGGGAGACCCAGTACTTC
CASSPLAGSTLGETQYF
>-|TRBJ1-2|TRBV3-1/TRBV3-2|TRBD1
TGTGCCAGCAGCCAAGAAGACAGGGCCAACTATGGCTACACCTTC
CASSQEDRANYGYTF
>-|TRBJ1-5|TRBV24-1|-
TGTGCCACCAGTGATTTGCTCAGGAGGGATCAGCCCCAGCATTTT
CATSDLLRRDQPQHF
>-|TRBJ1-5|TRBV18|-
TGTGCCAGCTCACTTCGGACGGGGAATCAGCCCCAGCATTTT
CASSLRTGNQPQHF
>-|TRBJ2-3|TRBV5-6|-
TGTGCCAGCAGCTTGAACAGGTATACGCAGTATTTT
CASSLNRYTQYF
>once|TRBJ1-6|TRBV11-2|TRBD1
TGTGCCAGCAGCTTAGCCAAGACAGGGGTGCATTCACCCCTCCACTTT
CASSLAKTGVHSPLHF